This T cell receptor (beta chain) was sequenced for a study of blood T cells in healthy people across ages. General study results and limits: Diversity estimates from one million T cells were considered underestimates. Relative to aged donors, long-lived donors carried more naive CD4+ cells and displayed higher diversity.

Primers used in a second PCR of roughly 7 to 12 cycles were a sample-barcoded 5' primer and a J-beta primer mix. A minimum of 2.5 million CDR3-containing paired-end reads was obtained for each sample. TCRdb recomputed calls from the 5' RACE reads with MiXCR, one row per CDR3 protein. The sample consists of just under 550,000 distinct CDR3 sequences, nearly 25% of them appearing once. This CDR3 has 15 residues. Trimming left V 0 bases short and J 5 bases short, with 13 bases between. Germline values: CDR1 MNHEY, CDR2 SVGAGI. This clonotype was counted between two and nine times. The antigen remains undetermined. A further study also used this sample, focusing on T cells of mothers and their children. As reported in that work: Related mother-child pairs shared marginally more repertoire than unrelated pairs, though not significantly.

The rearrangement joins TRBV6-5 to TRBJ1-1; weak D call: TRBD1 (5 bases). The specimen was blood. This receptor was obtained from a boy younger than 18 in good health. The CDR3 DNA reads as TGTGCCAGCAGTTACTCGCCAGGGTCTGCGACTGAAGCTTTCTTT. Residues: CASSYSPGSATEAFF.